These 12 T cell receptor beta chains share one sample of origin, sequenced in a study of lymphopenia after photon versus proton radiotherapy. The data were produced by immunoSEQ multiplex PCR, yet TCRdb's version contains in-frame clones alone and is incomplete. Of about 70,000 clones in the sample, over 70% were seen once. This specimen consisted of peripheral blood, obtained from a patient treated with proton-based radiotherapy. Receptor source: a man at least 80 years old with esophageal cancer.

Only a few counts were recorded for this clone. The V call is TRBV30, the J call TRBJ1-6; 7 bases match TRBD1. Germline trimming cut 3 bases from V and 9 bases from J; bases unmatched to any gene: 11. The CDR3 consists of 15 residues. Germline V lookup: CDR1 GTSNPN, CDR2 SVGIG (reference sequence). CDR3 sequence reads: CAWSPPTGKSSPLHF. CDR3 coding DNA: TGTGCCTGGAGCCCCCCGACAGGGAAGTCTTCACCCCTCCACTTT.

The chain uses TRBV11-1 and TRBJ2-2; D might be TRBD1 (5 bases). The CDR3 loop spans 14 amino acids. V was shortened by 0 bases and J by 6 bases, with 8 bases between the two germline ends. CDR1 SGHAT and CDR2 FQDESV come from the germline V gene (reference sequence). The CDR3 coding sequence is TGTGCCAGCAGCTTAGCGGGCAGGGCCGGGGAGCTGTTTTTT. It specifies CASSLAGRAGELFF.

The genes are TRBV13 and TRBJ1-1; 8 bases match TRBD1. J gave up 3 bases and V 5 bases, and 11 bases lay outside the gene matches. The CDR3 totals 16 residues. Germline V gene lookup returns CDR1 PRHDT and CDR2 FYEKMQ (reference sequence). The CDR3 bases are TGTGCCAGCAGCCCTGGACAGGGAACTGTACACACTGAAGCTTTCTTT. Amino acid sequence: CASSPGQGTVHTEAFF.

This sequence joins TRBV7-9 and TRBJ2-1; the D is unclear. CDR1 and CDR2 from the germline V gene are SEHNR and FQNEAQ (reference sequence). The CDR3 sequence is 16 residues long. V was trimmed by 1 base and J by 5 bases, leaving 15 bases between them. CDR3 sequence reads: CASSLEISRDNNEQFF. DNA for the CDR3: TGTGCCAGCAGCTTAGAAATTAGCCGAGATAACAATGAGCAGTTCTTC.

The CDR3 DNA reads TGCGCCAGCAGCGGCAACAGGGGGGTAGGCTATGGCTACACCTTC. Its protein is CASSGNRGVGYGYTF. The chain is built from TRBV5-1 and TRBJ1-2; 8 positions agree with TRBD1. V shed 4 bases, J shed 4 bases, and the junction held 9 bases outside the gene matches. In germline, CDR1 is SGHRS, CDR2 YFSETQ. The CDR3 contains 15 residues.

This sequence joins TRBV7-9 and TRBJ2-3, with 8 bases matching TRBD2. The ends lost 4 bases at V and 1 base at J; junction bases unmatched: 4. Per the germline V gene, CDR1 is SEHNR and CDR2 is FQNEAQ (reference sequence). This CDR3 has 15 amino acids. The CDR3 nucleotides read TGTGCCAGCAGCTCGGGAGGGCGCGGCACAGATACGCAGTATTTT. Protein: CASSSGGRGTDTQYF.

The CDR3 spells CASSLLAGGSYEQYF. The CDR3 nucleotides are TGTGCCAGCAGCTTGTTAGCGGGGGGGTCCTACGAGCAGTACTTC. The chain recombines TRBV5-4 with TRBJ2-7; TRBD2 matches at 11 bases. Unmatched junction bases numbered 1, after V lost 1 base and J lost 1 base. The CDR3 runs to 15 residues. In germline, CDR1 is SGHNT, CDR2 YYREEE (reference sequence).

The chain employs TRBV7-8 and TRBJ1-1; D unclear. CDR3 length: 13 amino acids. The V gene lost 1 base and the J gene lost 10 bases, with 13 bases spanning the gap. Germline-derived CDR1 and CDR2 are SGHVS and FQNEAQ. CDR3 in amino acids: CASSLGTSLGAFF. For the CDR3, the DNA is TGTGCCAGCAGCTTAGGTACGTCCCTGGGAGCTTTCTTT. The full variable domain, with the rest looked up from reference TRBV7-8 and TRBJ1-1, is GAGVSQSPRYKVAKRGQDVALRCDPISGHVSLFWYQQALGQGPEFLTYFQNEAQLDKSGLPSDRFFAERPEGSVSTLKIQRTQQEDSAVYLCASSLGTSLGAFFGQGTRLTVV.

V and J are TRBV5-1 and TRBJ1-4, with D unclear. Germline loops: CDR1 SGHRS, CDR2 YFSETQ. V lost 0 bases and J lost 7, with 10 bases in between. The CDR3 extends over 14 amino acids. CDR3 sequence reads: CASSLGRDIEKLFF. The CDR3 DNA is TGCGCCAGCAGCTTGGGGCGGGATATTGAAAAACTGTTTTTT.

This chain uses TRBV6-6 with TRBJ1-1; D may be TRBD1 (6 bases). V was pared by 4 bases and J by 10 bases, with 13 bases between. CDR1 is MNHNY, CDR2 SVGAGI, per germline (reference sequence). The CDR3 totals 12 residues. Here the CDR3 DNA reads TGTGCCAGCAGTTCGAGAGGGGGAAGAGCTTTCTTT. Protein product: CASSSRGGRAFF.

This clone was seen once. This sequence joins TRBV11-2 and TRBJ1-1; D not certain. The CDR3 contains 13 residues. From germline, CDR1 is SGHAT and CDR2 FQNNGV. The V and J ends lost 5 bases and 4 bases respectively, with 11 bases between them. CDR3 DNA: TGTGCCAGCAGCCCCCGGCCGGGCACTGAAGCTTTCTTT. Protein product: CASSPRPGTEAFF.

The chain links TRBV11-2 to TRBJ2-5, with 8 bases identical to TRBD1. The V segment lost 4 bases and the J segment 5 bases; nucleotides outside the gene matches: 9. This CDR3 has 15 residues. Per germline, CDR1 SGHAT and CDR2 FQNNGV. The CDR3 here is CASSYRTGQWETQYF. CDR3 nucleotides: TGTGCCAGCAGCTACAGGACAGGGCAATGGGAGACCCAGTACTTC.